This TCR beta chain was observed in a study of OX40 agonist ivuxolimab in advanced cancers. Measured with immunoSEQ multiplex PCR; TCRdb has only the in-frame clones, and not every one. The table includes over 70,000 clones, 65% to 90% detected once. The CDR3 consists of 14 residues. V lost 4 bases and J lost 4, with 11 bases in between. Germline CDR1 reads MNHNY; CDR2 reads SVGAGI (reference sequence). The chain carries TRBV6-6 and TRBJ1-3; tentative D call: TRBD1 (5 bases). This sample comprised CD4+ or CD8+ T cells sorted from blood, obtained in a trial of the OX40 agonist ivuxolimab. This receptor was taken from an adult with an advanced solid tumor such as melanoma, head and neck, liver or kidney cancer. CDR3 in amino acids: CASSSTGLGNTIYF. For the CDR3, the DNA is TGTGCCAGCAGTTCTACAGGCTTGGGAAACACCATATATTTT.